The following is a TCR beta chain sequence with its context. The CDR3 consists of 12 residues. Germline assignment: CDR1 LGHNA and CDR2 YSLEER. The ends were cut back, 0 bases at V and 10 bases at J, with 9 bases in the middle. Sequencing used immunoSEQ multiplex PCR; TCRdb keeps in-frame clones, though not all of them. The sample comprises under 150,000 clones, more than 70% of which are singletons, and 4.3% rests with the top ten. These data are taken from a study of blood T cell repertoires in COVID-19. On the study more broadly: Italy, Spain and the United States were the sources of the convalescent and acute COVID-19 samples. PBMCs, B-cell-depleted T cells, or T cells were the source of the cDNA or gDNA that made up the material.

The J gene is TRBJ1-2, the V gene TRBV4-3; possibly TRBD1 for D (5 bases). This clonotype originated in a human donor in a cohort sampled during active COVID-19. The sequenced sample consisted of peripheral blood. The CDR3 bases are TGCGCCAGCAGCCAAGACAGGGTAACCTACACCTTC. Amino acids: CASSQDRVTYTF.